Listed below are T cell receptor beta chains from one sample, sequenced in a study of blood T cell repertoires in COVID-19. Sequencing used immunoSEQ multiplex PCR; TCRdb keeps in-frame clones, though not all of them. The sample contains around 250,000 clones, about 84% of which appear only once. Specimen: peripheral blood. These receptors came from a woman of 80 years or more with COVID-19, enrolled during active disease. The CDR3 runs from the conserved cysteine through the conserved F or W. D genes are given only for firm matches. Not all rows give a size; the values are once, few, many and, for expanded clones, a class.

TRBV19	NA	NA	TRBJ1-6	TGTGCCAGTAGACGGGGTAATTCACCCCTCCACTTT	CASRRGNSPLHF
TRBV27	NA	NA	TRBJ1-6	TGTGCCAGTAAAGGGGGGGAATCCTATAATTCACCCCTCCACTTT	CASKGGESYNSPLHF
TRBV29-1	once	NA	TRBJ1-3	TGCAGCGTTGAAAGGGGGGGTACTGGAAACACCATATATTTT	CSVERGGTGNTIYF
TRBV18	NA	NA	TRBJ1-2	TGTGCCAGCTCACCCCAGACGGAGAACTATGGCTACACCTTC	CASSPQTENYGYTF
TRBV10-3	NA	NA	TRBJ2-1	TGTGCCATCAGCAGCGGGCCTTACAATGAGCAGTTCTTC	CAISSGPYNEQFF
TRBV10-1	NA	NA	TRBJ2-5	TGCGCCACCCAGGGCTCGTCAGGGACCCAGTACTTC	CATQGSSGTQYF
TRBV5-6	NA	NA	TRBJ1-1	TGTGCCAGCAGCTTGTTCAACAGAGAACCTGAAGCTTTCTTT	CASSLFNREPEAFF
TRBV6-5	NA	TRBD1	TRBJ1-3	TGTGCCAGCAGTTCTCTGGGGACAGGGCTTGGAAACACCATATATTTT	CASSSLGTGLGNTIYF
TRBV10-3	NA	NA	TRBJ1-2	TGTGCCATCACTATGGGACTCGGCGGGAACGGTGGCTACACCTTC	CAITMGLGGNGGYTF
TRBV9	NA	NA	TRBJ1-1	TGTGCCAGCAGCCCCCGGAACAGCCTGAACACTGAAGCTTTCTTT	CASSPRNSLNTEAFF
TRBV28	NA	TRBD2	TRBJ2-1	TGTGCCAGCAGTTTAGGAGCGGGGGGCCCCTACAATGAGCAGTTCTTC	CASSLGAGGPYNEQFF
TRBV5-4	NA	NA	TRBJ1-4	TGTGCCAGCAGCTTACAGGGCGATGAAAAACTGTTTTTT	CASSLQGDEKLFF
TRBV19	NA	TRBD1	TRBJ1-5	TGTGCCAGTAAAAACCCTGACAGGGTCGGTCAGCCCCAGCATTTT	CASKNPDRVGQPQHF
TRBV10-3	once	NA	TRBJ2-2	TGTGCCATCTTGCCGAAGGAGGGGAGCGACACCGGGGAGCTGTTTTTT	CAILPKEGSDTGELFF
TRBV7-2	NA	NA	TRBJ2-2	TGTGCCAGCAGCCCTCAGGGGGGCACCGGGGAGCTGTTTTTT	CASSPQGGTGELFF
TRBV5-4	NA	NA	TRBJ2-2	TGTGCCAGCAGCCTCCCGACTCCTAACACCGGGGAGCTGTTTTTT	CASSLPTPNTGELFF
TRBV19	NA	TRBD2	TRBJ2-1	TGTGCCAGTAGTTCCCCACCCCACTTAGCGGGGGGGCAATACAATGAGCAGTTCTTC	CASSSPPHLAGGQYNEQFF
TRBV5-1	few	TRBD1	TRBJ1-4	TGCGCCAGCAGCCTGGGACAGGGGCGCGAAAAACTGTTTTTT	CASSLGQGREKLFF
TRBV18	NA	NA	TRBJ2-4	TGTGCCAGCTCACCAGGGGGCAACATTCAGTACTTC	CASSPGGNIQYF
TRBV19	few	NA	TRBJ1-2	TGTGCCAGTAGTGACATCGGGCGGGGGTCTGGCGGCTATGGCTACACCTTC	CASSDIGRGSGGYGYTF
TRBV7-9	NA	NA	TRBJ2-2	TGTGCCAGCAGCTTCACGGGGGTCGGGGAGCTGTTTTTT	CASSFTGVGELFF
TRBV7-2	NA	TRBD1	TRBJ1-1	TGTGCCAGCAGCAATCGACAGGGTAGAGCTTTCTTT	CASSNRQGRAFF
TRBV5-1	NA	NA	TRBJ2-2	TGCGCCAGCAGCTTGGACTTTATAGGGGAGCTGTTTTTT	CASSLDFIGELFF
TRBV6-2/TRBV6-3	NA	NA	TRBJ2-4	TGTGCCAGCAGTTACTCGGGGCTCAGACAAAACATTCAGTACTTC	CASSYSGLRQNIQYF
TRBV28	NA	TRBD2	TRBJ2-1	TGTGCCAGCACTAGCGGGAGAATTGGTGAGCAGTTCTTC	CASTSGRIGEQFF
TRBV5-1	NA	NA	TRBJ2-7	TGCGCCAGCAGCTCAGGGAATGTGTACGAGCAGTACTTC	CASSSGNVYEQYF
TRBV11-2	NA	NA	TRBJ2-5	TGTGCCAGCAGCTTAGGGATGCGGGGCCTCCAAGAGACCCAGTACTTC	CASSLGMRGLQETQYF
TRBV7-2	NA	NA	TRBJ2-3	TGTGCCAGCAGCCCGGACTTGAATACGCAGTATTTT	CASSPDLNTQYF
TRBV19	NA	TRBD2	TRBJ2-1	TGTGCCAGTAGTCCCTCGCCCGGGGGGATTTTCAATGAGCAGTTCTTC	CASSPSPGGIFNEQFF
TRBV15	NA	TRBD1	TRBJ1-2	TGTGCCACCAGCAGAGGGACAGGGGGAGGGTATGGCTACACCTTC	CATSRGTGGGYGYTF
TRBV7-2	once	TRBD2	TRBJ2-2	TGTGCCAGCAGCGTAAATCGACTAGCGGGGAACACCGGGGAGCTGTTTTTT	CASSVNRLAGNTGELFF
TRBV19	NA	NA	TRBJ1-1	TGTGCCAGTAGTGTCCAGGCCGTGAACACTGAAGCTTTCTTT	CASSVQAVNTEAFF
TRBV2	NA	TRBD1	TRBJ1-1	TGTGCCAGCAGTCTGGCAGGGGGAACTGAAGCTTTCTTT	CASSLAGGTEAFF
TRBV7-8	NA	TRBD1	TRBJ1-1	TGTGCCAGCAGCCCCGACAGGGGAGAAGCTTTCTTT	CASSPDRGEAFF
TRBV3-1/TRBV3-2	NA	NA	TRBJ2-1	TGTGCCAGCAGCCAAGACAGGGATGGGTTTTACAATGAGCAGTTCTTC	CASSQDRDGFYNEQFF
TRBV6-5	NA	TRBD1	TRBJ2-2	TGTGCCAGCAGGCAGGGGGCGGCCGGGGAGCTGTTTTTT	CASRQGAAGELFF
TRBV19	NA	NA	TRBJ1-1	TGTGCCAGTAGTAGACGGGGACAAGAAGATGAAGCTTTCTTT	CASSRRGQEDEAFF
TRBV6-5	NA	TRBD1	TRBJ1-2	TGTGCCAGCAGTATCTGGACAGGGGGCCATTATGGCTACACCTTC	CASSIWTGGHYGYTF
TRBV5-8	NA	NA	TRBJ1-5	TGTGCCAGCAGCTTGAGTCCGGGGCAGCCCCAGCATTTT	CASSLSPGQPQHF
TRBV5-1	NA	NA	TRBJ1-6	TGCGCCAGCACCATCACAGGGCCGTATAATTCACCCCTCCACTTT	CASTITGPYNSPLHF
TRBV19	NA	NA	TRBJ1-1	TGTGCCAGTAGTACCTCCCTTGAAGCTTTCTTT	CASSTSLEAFF
TRBV9	NA	NA	TRBJ1-1	TGTGCCAGCAGCAATAGCTGGAACACTGAAGCTTTCTTT	CASSNSWNTEAFF
TRBV7-8	NA	TRBD2	TRBJ2-5	TGTGCCAGCAGCTTAGAGGGTAGCGGGGGGGCGTTGGAGACCCAGTACTTC	CASSLEGSGGALETQYF